The sequence of this TCR beta chain was determined in a study of blood T cell repertoires in COVID-19. Study in general: Collection of acute and convalescent COVID-19 samples took place in the United States, Italy and Spain. Nucleic acid was either cDNA or gDNA, and it came from T cells, B-cell-depleted T cells, or PBMCs.

The authors' processing: Reference gene primer amplification in the assay estimated nucleated cell counts. Using immunoSEQ multiplex PCR, the repertoire was profiled, and TCRdb retains in-frame clones only, with some absent. D and trimming come from the DNA, and the V and J calls and clone size come from that table. Here the sample spans about 94,000 clones, around 86% being singletons. J was trimmed by 5 bases and V by 5 bases; bases with no gene match: 7. The germline gives CDR1 SGHVS, CDR2 FQNEAQ. This CDR3 has 16 amino acids. Sequencing was carried out using peripheral blood. This TCR was recovered from an elderly woman with acute or convalescent COVID-19. The V and J genes are TRBV7-8 and TRBJ2-3; TRBD2 agrees at 13 bases. The CDR3 region is CASSVRTSGSGDTQYF. CDR3 nucleotides: TGTGCCAGCAGCGTACGGACTAGCGGGAGCGGAGATACGCAGTATTTT. The whole variable domain, filled in from reference TRBV7-8 and TRBJ2-3, reads GAGVSQSPRYKVAKRGQDVALRCDPISGHVSLFWYQQALGQGPEFLTYFQNEAQLDKSGLPSDRFFAERPEGSVSTLKIQRTQQEDSAVYLCASSVRTSGSGDTQYFGPGTRLTVL.